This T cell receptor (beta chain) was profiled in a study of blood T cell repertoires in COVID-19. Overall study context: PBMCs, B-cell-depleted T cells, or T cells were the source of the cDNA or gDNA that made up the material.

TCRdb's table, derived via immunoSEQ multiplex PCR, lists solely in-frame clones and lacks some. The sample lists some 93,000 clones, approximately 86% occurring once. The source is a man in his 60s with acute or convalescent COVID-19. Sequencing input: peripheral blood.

CDR3 residues: CASSIGGTEAYGYTF. The DNA of the CDR3 is TGTGCCAGTAGTATAGGCGGCACGGAGGCTTATGGCTACACCTTC. V usage is TRBV19 and J usage is TRBJ1-2, with D unclear. The V end lost 1 base, the J end lost 5 bases, and 14 bases lay between the germline ends. Germline loops: CDR1 LNHDA, CDR2 SQIVND (reference sequence). The CDR3 is made up of 15 amino acids.